This TCR beta chain came from a study of blood T cells in healthy people across ages. This clonotype showed up just a few times. The target antigen is unknown. Trimming left V 5 bases short and J 5 bases short, with 16 bases between. The CDR3 has 14 residues. CDR1 MDHEN and CDR2 SYDVKM come from the germline V gene. Overall study results and limits: Versus aged donors, long-lived donors had higher diversity and more naive CD4+ cells. It was not known whether donors were CMV positive (a possible confounder of expanded clonotype changes).

A second PCR, run for about 6 to 12 cycles, used a sample-barcoded 5' primer plus a J-beta primer mix. Each sample yielded at least 2.5 million CDR3-containing paired-end reads. TCRdb re-called the 5' RACE reads with MiXCR, one entry per CDR3 protein. The table includes roughly 1,000,000 distinct CDR3 sequences, 25% detected once. These data were likewise used in another study, on T cells of mothers and their children. That study adds: According to the study, all extracted RNA entered cDNA synthesis at roughly 1.5 ug per 15 ul.

Sequences were obtained from blood. The chain recombines TRBV28 with TRBJ2-7; D is ambiguous. This clonotype originated in a girl aged 2 to 10 in good health. CDR3 protein: CASSHRPSLHEQYF. CDR3 nucleotide sequence: TGTGCCAGCAGTCATAGACCCTCATTACACGAGCAGTACTTC.